The 7 T cell receptor beta chains given below trace back to one sample, sequenced in a study of identical twins. Each CDR3 protein gets one entry after TCRdb re-called the 5' RACE reads with MiXCR. The sample yields 700,000 or so distinct CDR3 sequences, 8.6% seen once. The data were also submitted as part of a second study, on yellow fever vaccine responses in identical twins.

The sequenced sample was PBMCs. These receptors came from a woman aged 18-29 years in good health.

In this sample, this clonotype turned up many times. V is TRBV24-1 and J is TRBJ2-1, with D tentatively TRBD2 (6 bases). CDR1 and CDR2 from the germline V gene are KGHDR and SFDVKD. The length of the CDR3 is 15 residues. The V and J ends lost 6 bases and 0 bases respectively, with 11 bases between them. The CDR3 DNA reads as TGTGCCACCAGTTCAATAGCGGTCTCCTACAATGAGCAGTTCTTC. It codes for CATSSIAVSYNEQFF.

The chain carries TRBV14 and TRBJ2-1; 11 bases map to TRBD2. This CDR3 has 15 residues. CDR1 is SGHDN, CDR2 FVKESK, per germline. The V gene end was trimmed by 3 bases and the J gene end by 9 bases; junction bases not matched to a gene: 7. Here the CDR3 reads CASSQITSGSSEQFF. The CDR3 region has the DNA TGTGCCAGCAGCCAGATTACTAGCGGGAGTAGTGAGCAGTTCTTC.

The gene calls are TRBV6-2 or TRBV6-3 and TRBJ2-3, with D unclear. Between the trimmed V and J ends, which lost 2 bases and 0 bases, there was a span of 9 bases. The CDR3 sequence is 15 residues long. CDR1 and CDR2 from the germline V gene are MNHEY and SVGEGT. The CDR3: CASSYLSLSTDTQYF. In DNA, the CDR3 is TGTGCCAGCAGTTACCTCAGCCTTAGCACAGATACGCAGTATTTT.

This clonotype was counted between two and nine times. The V call is TRBV6-2 or TRBV6-3, the J call TRBJ2-1; perhaps D is TRBD1 or TRBD2 (5 bases each). The V end was cut by 2 bases, the J end by 15 bases, with 14 bases between. This CDR3 region has 12 residues. Germline V gene data show CDR1 as MNHEY and CDR2 as SVGEGT. In nucleotides, the CDR3 is TGTGCCAGCAGTTACGGGACCACCCGCCCGTTCTTC. Protein sequence: CASSYGTTRPFF.

This clonotype occurred a few times. The genes are TRBV6-1 and TRBJ2-1; D is perhaps TRBD2 (6 bases). Trimming stripped 6 bases from V and 9 bases from J, with 15 bases between. The CDR3 spans 13 residues. Per the germline V gene, CDR1 is MNHNS and CDR2 is SASEGT. The CDR3 sequence: CASSNRDWVEQFF. DNA for the CDR3: TGTGCCAGCAGCAACCGGGACTGGGTTGAGCAGTTCTTC.

V and J are TRBV5-1 and TRBJ2-3, with 9 bases identical to TRBD2. This CDR3 is built from 18 residues. Trimming took 0 bases from V and 2 from J; bases not matched to a gene: 10. CDR1 and CDR2 (germline): SGHRS, YFSETQ. In DNA form, the CDR3 reads TGCGCCAGCAGCTTGGCCCTAGCGGGACTCCCGAACACAGATACGCAGTATTTT. Its protein is CASSLALAGLPNTDTQYF.

The sample holds a few counts of this clonotype. CDR3 loop: CASSYSGTGGNYGYTF. DNA for the CDR3: TGTGCCAGCAGTTACTCCGGGACAGGGGGGAACTATGGCTACACCTTC. The chain combines TRBV6-5 with TRBJ1-2; TRBD1 agrees at 11 bases. CDR1 and CDR2 from the germline V gene are MNHEY and SVGAGI. This CDR3 comprises 16 residues. V lost 0 bases, J lost 2 bases, and 2 bases stayed unmatched.